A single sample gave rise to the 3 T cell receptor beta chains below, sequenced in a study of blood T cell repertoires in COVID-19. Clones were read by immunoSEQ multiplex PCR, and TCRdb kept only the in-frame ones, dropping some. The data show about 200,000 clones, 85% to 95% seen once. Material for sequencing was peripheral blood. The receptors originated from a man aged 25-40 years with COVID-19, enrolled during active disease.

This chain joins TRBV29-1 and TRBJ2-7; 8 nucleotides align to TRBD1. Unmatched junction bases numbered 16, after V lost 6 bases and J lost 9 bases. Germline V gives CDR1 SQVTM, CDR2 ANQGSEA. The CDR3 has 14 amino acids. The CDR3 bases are TGCAGCGTGACAACCTCCGGGACAGGAAGGGGGCAGTACTTC. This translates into CSVTTSGTGRGQYF.

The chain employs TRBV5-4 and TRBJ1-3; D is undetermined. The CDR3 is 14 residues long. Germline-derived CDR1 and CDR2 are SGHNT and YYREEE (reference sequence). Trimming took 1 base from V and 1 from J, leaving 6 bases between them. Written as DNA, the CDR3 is TGTGCCAGCAGCTTGCCGGGATCTGGAAACACCATATATTTT. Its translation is CASSLPGSGNTIYF.

The CDR3 region is CASSYTDGTSGGATGELFF. The CDR3 region has the DNA TGTGCCAGCAGCTACACCGACGGGACTAGCGGGGGGGCTACCGGGGAGCTGTTTTTT. The genes are TRBV3-1 (or the pseudogene TRBV3-2) and TRBJ2-2; 16 nucleotides match TRBD2. Germline trimming cut 5 bases from V and 5 bases from J; bases unmatched to any gene: 11. The CDR3 has 19 residues. CDR1 is LGHDT, CDR2 YNNKEL, per germline (reference sequence).